Described below is a single TCR beta chain sequence and its context. This CDR3 is built from 15 residues. Germline V lookup: CDR1 MRHNA, CDR2 SNTAGT. The junction had 8 bases not matched to a gene; V was cut back by 5 bases and J by 4 bases. The data were produced by immunoSEQ multiplex PCR, yet TCRdb's version contains in-frame clones alone and is incomplete. The data contain some 130,000 clones, 88% of them seen just once; the ten biggest clones take up less than 4%. These data belong to a study of control samples from healthy donors and cancer patients. The sequenced sample consisted of blood. The source of this sequence is a man between 40 and 49 years old in good health. The chain has TRBV6-4 and TRBJ1-2, with 9 bases matching TRBD1. The DNA of the CDR3 is TGTGCCAGCAGTCCCACCGGACAGGGGACCTATGGCTACACCTTC. The encoded protein is CASSPTGQGTYGYTF.